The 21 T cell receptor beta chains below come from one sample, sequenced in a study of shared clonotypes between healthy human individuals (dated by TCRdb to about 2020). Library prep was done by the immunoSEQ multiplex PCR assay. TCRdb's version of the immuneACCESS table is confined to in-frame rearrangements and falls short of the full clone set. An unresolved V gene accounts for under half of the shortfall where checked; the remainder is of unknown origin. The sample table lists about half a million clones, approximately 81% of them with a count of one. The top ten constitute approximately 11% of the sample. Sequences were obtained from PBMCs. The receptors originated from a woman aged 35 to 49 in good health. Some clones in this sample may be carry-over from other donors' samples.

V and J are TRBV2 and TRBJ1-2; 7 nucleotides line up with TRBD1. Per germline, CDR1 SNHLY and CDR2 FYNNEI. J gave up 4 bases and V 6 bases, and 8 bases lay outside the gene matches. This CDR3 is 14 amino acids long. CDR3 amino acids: CASSPRTGSYGYTF. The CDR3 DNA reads TGTGCCAGCAGCCCCAGGACAGGAAGCTATGGCTACACCTTC.

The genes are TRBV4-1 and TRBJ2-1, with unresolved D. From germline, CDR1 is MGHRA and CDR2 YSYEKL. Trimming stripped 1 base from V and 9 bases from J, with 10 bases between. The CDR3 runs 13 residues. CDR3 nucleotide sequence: TGCGCCAGCAGCCAAGCCTCAGGTGGTGAGCAGTTCTTC. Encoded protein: CASSQASGGEQFF.

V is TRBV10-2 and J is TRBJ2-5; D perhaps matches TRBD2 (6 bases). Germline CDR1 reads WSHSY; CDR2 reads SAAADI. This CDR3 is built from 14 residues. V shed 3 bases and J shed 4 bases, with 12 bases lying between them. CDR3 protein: CASSEPGLSETQYF. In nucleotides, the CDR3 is TGCGCCAGCAGTGAACCGGGACTCTCAGAGACCCAGTACTTC.

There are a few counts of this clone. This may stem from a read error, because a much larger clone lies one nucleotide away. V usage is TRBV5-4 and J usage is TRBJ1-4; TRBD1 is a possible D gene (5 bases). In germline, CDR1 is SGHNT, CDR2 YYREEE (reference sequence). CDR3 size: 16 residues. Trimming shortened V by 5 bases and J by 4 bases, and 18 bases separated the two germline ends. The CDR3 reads CASRPRQGAHNEKLFF. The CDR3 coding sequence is TGTGCCAGCAGACCCAGACAAGGGGCCCATAATGAAAAACTGTTTTTT.

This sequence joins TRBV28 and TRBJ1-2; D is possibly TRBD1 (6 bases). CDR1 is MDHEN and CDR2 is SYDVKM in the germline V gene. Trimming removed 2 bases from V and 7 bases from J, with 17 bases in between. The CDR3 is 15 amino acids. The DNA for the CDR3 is TGTGCCAGCAGTTTAGCCCCAGGGGCGGTTCGTGGCTACACCTTC. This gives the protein CASSLAPGAVRGYTF.

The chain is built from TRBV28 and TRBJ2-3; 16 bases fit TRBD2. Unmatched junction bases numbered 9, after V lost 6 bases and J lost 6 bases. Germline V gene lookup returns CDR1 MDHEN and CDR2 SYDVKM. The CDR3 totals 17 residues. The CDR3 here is CASSSGTSGRAWDTQYF. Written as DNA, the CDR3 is TGTGCCAGCAGCTCCGGGACTAGCGGGAGGGCCTGGGATACGCAGTATTTT.

CDR3: CASSVDRPEEQYF. The CDR3 region has the DNA TGCGCCAGCAGCGTCGACAGACCCGAGGAGCAGTACTTC. J is TRBJ2-7 and V is TRBV5-1, with D perhaps matching TRBD1 (5 bases). The CDR3 length is 13 residues. Deletions cut 4 bases from V and 7 bases from J, with 15 bases between. Germline V gene data show CDR1 as SGHRS and CDR2 as YFSETQ.

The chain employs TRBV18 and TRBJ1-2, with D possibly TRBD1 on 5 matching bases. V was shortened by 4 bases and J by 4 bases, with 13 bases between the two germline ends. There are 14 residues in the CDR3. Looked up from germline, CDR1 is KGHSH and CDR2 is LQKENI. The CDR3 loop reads CASSRDGIGYGYTF. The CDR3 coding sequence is TGTGCCAGCTCACGGGACGGAATAGGCTATGGCTACACCTTC.

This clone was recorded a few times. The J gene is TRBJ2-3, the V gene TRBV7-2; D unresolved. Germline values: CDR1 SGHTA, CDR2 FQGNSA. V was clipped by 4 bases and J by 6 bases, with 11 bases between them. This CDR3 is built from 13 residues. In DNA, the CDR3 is TGTGCCAGCAGCTCTATTCACTCGGATACGCAGTATTTT. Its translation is CASSSIHSDTQYF. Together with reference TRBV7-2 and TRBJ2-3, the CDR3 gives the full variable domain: GAGVSQSPSNKVTEKGKDVELRCDPISGHTALYWYRQSLGQGLEFLIYFQGNSAPDKSGLPSDRFSAERTGGSVSTLTIQRTQQEDSAVYLCASSSIHSDTQYFGPGTRLTVL.

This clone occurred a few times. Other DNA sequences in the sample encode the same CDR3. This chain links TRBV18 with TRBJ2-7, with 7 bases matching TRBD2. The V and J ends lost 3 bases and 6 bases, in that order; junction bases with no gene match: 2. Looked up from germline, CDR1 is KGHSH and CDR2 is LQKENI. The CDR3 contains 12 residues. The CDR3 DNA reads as TGTGCCAGCTCACCGGGGGGGGTCGAGCAGTACTTC. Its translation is CASSPGGVEQYF.

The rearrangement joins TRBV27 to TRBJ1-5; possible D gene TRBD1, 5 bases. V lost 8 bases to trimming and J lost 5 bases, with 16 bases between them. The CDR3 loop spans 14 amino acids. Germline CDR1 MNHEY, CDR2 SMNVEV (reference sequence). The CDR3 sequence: CASRPRTTYQPQHF. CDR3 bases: TGTGCCAGCCGCCCGAGGACAACGTATCAGCCCCAGCATTTT.

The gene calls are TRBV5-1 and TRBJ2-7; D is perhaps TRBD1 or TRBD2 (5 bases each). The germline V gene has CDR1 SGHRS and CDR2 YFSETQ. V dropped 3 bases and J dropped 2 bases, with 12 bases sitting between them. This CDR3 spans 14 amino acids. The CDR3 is CASSYRDGTYEQYF. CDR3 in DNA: TGCGCCAGCAGCTACCGGGACGGGACCTACGAGCAGTACTTC.

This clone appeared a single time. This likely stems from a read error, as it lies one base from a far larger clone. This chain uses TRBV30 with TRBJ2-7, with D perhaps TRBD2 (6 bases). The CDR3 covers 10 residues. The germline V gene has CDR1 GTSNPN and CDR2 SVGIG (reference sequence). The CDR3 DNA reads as TGTGCCTTTGGGGGGTTCGAGAAGTACTTC. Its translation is CAFGGFEKYF.

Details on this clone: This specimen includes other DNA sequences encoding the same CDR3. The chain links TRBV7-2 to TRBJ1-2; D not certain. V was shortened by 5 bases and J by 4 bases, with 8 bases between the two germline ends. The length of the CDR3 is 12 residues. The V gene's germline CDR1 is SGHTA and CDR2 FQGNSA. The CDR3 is CASSLGGYGYTF. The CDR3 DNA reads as TGTGCCAGCAGCCTTGGAGGCTATGGCTACACCTTC.

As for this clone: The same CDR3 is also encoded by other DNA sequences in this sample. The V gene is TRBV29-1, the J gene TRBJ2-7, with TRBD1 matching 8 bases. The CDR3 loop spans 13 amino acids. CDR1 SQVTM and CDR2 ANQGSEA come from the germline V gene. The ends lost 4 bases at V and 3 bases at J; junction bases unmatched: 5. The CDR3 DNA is TGCAGCGTTGCCTGGACAGGGAACTACGAGCAGTACTTC. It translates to CSVAWTGNYEQYF.

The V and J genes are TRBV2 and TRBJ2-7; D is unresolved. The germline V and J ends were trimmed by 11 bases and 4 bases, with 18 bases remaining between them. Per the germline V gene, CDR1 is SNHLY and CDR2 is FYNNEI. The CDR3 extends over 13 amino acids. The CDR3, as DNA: TGTGCCTCTGCTGGGTTCGCCCCGTACGAGCAGTACTTC. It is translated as CASAGFAPYEQYF.

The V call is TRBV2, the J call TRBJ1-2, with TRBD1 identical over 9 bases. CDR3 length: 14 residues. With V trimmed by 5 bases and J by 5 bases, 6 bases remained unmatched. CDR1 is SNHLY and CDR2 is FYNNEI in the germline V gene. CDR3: CASSWDREAYGYTF. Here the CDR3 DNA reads TGTGCCAGCAGTTGGGACAGGGAGGCGTATGGCTACACCTTC.

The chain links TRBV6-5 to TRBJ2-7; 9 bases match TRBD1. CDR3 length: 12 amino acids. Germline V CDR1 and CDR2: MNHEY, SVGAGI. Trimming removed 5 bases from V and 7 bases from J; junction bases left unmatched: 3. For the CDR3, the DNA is TGTGCCAGCAGTAGGGGGACAGGGGAGCAGTACTTC. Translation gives CASSRGTGEQYF.

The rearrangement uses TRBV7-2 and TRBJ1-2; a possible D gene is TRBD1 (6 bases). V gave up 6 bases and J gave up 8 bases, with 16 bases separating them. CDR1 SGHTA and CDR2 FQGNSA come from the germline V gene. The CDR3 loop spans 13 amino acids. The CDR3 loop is CASRTDSGSGYTF. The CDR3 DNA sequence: TGTGCCAGCAGGACGGACAGTGGCTCGGGCTACACCTTC.

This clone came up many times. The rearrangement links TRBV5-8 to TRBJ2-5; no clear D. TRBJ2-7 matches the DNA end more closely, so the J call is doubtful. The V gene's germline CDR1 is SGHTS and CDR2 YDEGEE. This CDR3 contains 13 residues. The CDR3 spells CASSPTRWTEQYF. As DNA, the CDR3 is TGTGCCAGCAGCCCGACCCGTTGGACCGAGCAGTACTTC.

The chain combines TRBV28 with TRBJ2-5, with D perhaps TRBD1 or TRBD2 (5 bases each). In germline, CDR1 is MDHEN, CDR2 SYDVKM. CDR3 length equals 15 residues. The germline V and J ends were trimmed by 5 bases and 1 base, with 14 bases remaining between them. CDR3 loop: CASSPLGGTQETQYF. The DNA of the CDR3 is TGTGCCAGCAGTCCACTTGGGGGAACCCAAGAGACCCAGTACTTC.